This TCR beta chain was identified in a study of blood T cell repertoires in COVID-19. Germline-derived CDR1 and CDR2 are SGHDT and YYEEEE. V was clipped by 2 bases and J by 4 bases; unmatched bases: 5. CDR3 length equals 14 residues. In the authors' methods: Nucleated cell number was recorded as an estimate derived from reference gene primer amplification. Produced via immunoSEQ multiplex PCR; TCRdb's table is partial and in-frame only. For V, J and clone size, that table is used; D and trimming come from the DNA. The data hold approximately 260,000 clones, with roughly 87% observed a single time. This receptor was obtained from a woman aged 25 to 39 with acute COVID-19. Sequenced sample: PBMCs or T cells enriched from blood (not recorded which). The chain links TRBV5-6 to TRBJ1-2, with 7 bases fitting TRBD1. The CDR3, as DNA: TGTGCCAGCAGCTTCTCCAGGGGGTTCTATGGCTACACCTTC. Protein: CASSFSRGFYGYTF.